These 25 T cell receptor beta chains came from one sample sequenced in a study of control samples from healthy donors and cancer patients. Method: immunoSEQ multiplex PCR; TCRdb's copy keeps in-frame clones and lacks some. Among about 120,000 clones listed, approximately 92% were seen once. Sequencing was carried out using PBMCs. These receptors all come from a man older than 75 with head and neck cancer.

The chain recombines TRBV7-8 with TRBJ2-1; a weak D match, TRBD1 (5 bases). CDR3 size: 14 residues. The V end lost 5 bases, the J end lost 4 bases, and 12 bases lay between the germline ends. Germline assignment: CDR1 SGHVS and CDR2 FQNEAQ. The CDR3 DNA follows: TGTGCCAGCAGCCTGGGGCTCGATTACAATGAGCAGTTCTTC. Amino acid sequence: CASSLGLDYNEQFF.

V is TRBV27 and J is TRBJ2-1; 14 bases are shared with TRBD2. This CDR3 has 14 residues. The germline gives CDR1 MNHEY, CDR2 SMNVEV (reference sequence). The V segment lost 9 bases and the J segment 7 bases; nucleotides outside the gene matches: 5. CDR3 bases: TGTGCCAGTTCCGGGACTAGCGGGGGTAATGAGCAGTTCTTC. Its protein is CASSGTSGGNEQFF.

This chain links TRBV6-5 with TRBJ1-3, with D uncertain. The CDR3 is made up of 14 amino acids. Germline assignment: CDR1 MNHEY and CDR2 SVGAGI. V lost 8 bases and J lost 7, with 18 bases in between. The CDR3 loop reads CASVTAGSSNTIYF. The DNA for the CDR3 is TGTGCCAGCGTCACGGCGGGGTCTAGCAACACCATATATTTT.

The rearrangement joins TRBV9 to TRBJ1-2; the D is unclear. Trimming shortened V by 2 bases and J by 6 bases, and 17 bases separated the two germline ends. CDR1 is SGDLS and CDR2 is YYNGEE in the germline V gene. The CDR3 runs to 15 residues. CDR3 nucleotide sequence: TGTGCCAGCAGCGTTTGGACCTTGGCCACCCATGGCTACACCTTC. Encoded protein: CASSVWTLATHGYTF.

This rearrangement joins TRBV12-3 or TRBV12-4 to TRBJ1-3, with D hard to call. V lost 6 bases and J 5 bases, leaving 8 bases between the germline ends. This CDR3 has 12 residues. The CDR3 here is CASSPTRNTIYF. The CDR3 DNA follows: TGTGCCAGCAGCCCTACGAGAAACACCATATATTTT.

This chain connects TRBV7-9 to TRBJ2-7; 9 bases map to TRBD1. The CDR3 covers 17 residues. J was trimmed by 1 base and V by 5 bases; bases with no gene match: 12. Germline V gene sequence: CDR1 SEHNR, CDR2 FQNEAQ (reference sequence). CDR3: CASSHDLPGQGSYEQYF. Here the CDR3 DNA reads TGTGCCAGCAGCCATGACCTCCCGGGACAGGGATCCTACGAGCAGTACTTC.

The chain carries TRBV5-1 and TRBJ2-5; TRBD2 agrees at 11 bases. Germline V lookup: CDR1 SGHRS, CDR2 YFSETQ. V gave up 0 bases and J gave up 3 bases; unmatched junction bases: 1. This CDR3 has 15 residues. CDR3 in amino acids: CASSLVLAGEETQYF. In DNA form, the CDR3 reads TGCGCCAGCAGCTTGGTACTAGCGGGGGAAGAGACCCAGTACTTC. Looking up the rest from reference TRBV5-1 and TRBJ2-5 gives the full variable domain: KAGVTQTPRYLIKTRGQQVTLSCSPISGHRSVSWYQQTPGQGLQFLFEYFSETQRNKGNFPGRFSGRQFSNSRSEMNVSTLELGDSALYLCASSLVLAGEETQYFGPGTRLLVL.

The CDR3 nucleotides are TGCGCCAGCAGCCGTCAGGGGAATGAGCAGTTCTTC. Translated: CASSRQGNEQFF. V gene TRBV5-1 combines with J gene TRBJ2-1, with a weak D call TRBD1 (6 bases). This CDR3 has 12 amino acids. CDR1 is SGHRS, CDR2 YFSETQ, per germline. V lost 4 bases and J 7 bases, leaving 9 bases between the germline ends.

The chain carries TRBV5-5 and TRBJ1-1; D not resolved. Germline assignment: CDR1 SGHKS and CDR2 YYEKEE (reference sequence). There are 12 residues in the CDR3. Trimming took 6 bases from V and 12 from J, leaving 18 bases between them. DNA of the CDR3: TGTGCCAGCACCAATTTAAACAGAGTACCTTTCTTT. Encoded protein: CASTNLNRVPFF.

The V and J genes are TRBV7-9 and TRBJ1-1; D is unresolved. V was pared by 5 bases and J by 3 bases, with 28 bases between. Germline-derived CDR1 and CDR2 are SEHNR and FQNEAQ (reference sequence). This CDR3 has 19 residues. This CDR3 reads CASSQVIGGVKKKDTEAFF. CDR3 in DNA: TGTGCCAGCAGCCAGGTCATCGGTGGGGTTAAAAAGAAGGACACTGAAGCTTTCTTT.

The chain carries TRBV5-1 and TRBJ2-1; tentatively, D is TRBD1 or TRBD2 (6 bases each). This CDR3 region has 15 residues. From germline, CDR1 is SGHRS and CDR2 YFSETQ. Trimming cost V 6 bases and J 5 bases, with 18 bases left between them. The CDR3 DNA is TGCGCCAGCACCCCGGGGGCGCGGGTCCACAATGAGCAGTTCTTC. Its protein product is CASTPGARVHNEQFF.

The rearrangement joins TRBV5-1 to TRBJ1-6; possibly TRBD1 for D (6 bases). Germline CDR1 SGHRS, CDR2 YFSETQ. The CDR3 is 15 residues long. V gave up 3 bases and J gave up 9 bases, with 16 bases separating them. The CDR3 DNA reads as TGCGCCAGCAGCTACGAACAGGGCACGGTTTCACCCCTCCACTTT. This encodes CASSYEQGTVSPLHF.

The rearrangement uses TRBV9 and TRBJ2-1, with D perhaps TRBD2 (6 bases). Looked up from germline, CDR1 is SGDLS and CDR2 is YYNGEE. V was shortened by 3 bases and J by 10 bases, with 20 bases between the two germline ends. This CDR3 has 15 residues. CDR3 protein: CASSDPTRGSIEQFF. The CDR3 region has the DNA TGTGCCAGCAGCGATCCGACCCGGGGGTCTATAGAGCAGTTCTTC.

This chain connects TRBV5-4 to TRBJ2-7; D may be TRBD1 (5 bases). Germline V gene lookup returns CDR1 SGHNT and CDR2 YYREEE (reference sequence). The CDR3 runs to 15 residues. Trimming cost V 3 bases and J 1 base, with 14 bases left between them. The CDR3, as DNA: TGTGCCAGCAGCTCAAAGAAAGGGGATTCCTACGAGCAGTACTTC. Protein sequence: CASSSKKGDSYEQYF.

This chain uses TRBV5-1 with TRBJ2-7, with 10 bases aligning to TRBD1. The J segment lost 3 bases and the V segment lost 3 bases, leaving 6 bases of the junction unmatched. The length of the CDR3 is 15 residues. The germline V gene has CDR1 SGHRS and CDR2 YFSETQ. CDR3 in DNA: TGCGCCAGCAGCTGGGTGGGACAGGGGAACTACGAGCAGTACTTC. It encodes CASSWVGQGNYEQYF.

The chain carries TRBV12-5 and TRBJ2-7, with D perhaps assigned TRBD1 or TRBD2 (5 bases each). The V gene's germline CDR1 is LGHNT and CDR2 FRNRAP. V lost 6 bases to trimming and J lost 3 bases, with 24 bases between them. The CDR3 is 17 residues long. CDR3 sequence (DNA): TGTGCTAGTGGCCCCTCGGGGCAGGTAGAGACGGTCTACGAGCAGTACTTC. Amino acid sequence: CASGPSGQVETVYEQYF.

V is TRBV9 and J is TRBJ1-6; D is unresolved. Germline values: CDR1 SGDLS, CDR2 YYNGEE. Trimming stripped 1 base from V and 0 bases from J, with 5 bases between. The length of the CDR3 is 15 residues. DNA for the CDR3: TGTGCCAGCAGCGTAACGGGCTCCTATAATTCACCCCTCCACTTT. This translates into CASSVTGSYNSPLHF.

This sequence joins TRBV18 and TRBJ1-2; a possible D gene is TRBD1 (6 bases). The germline V gene has CDR1 KGHSH and CDR2 LQKENI. This CDR3 contains 14 residues. V was clipped by 3 bases and J by 8 bases, with 16 bases between them. The chain's CDR3 is CASSPLGAREGYTF. CDR3 coding DNA: TGTGCCAGCTCACCCCTGGGGGCGCGGGAAGGCTACACCTTC.

The chain couples TRBV29-1 to TRBJ1-3; TRBD1 matches 7 bases. V shed 8 bases and J 2 bases; nucleotides not matched to a gene: 6. Germline CDR1 reads SQVTM; CDR2 reads ANQGSEA. CDR3 size: 13 residues. The CDR3 loop is CSILTGTGNTIYF. The CDR3 DNA sequence: TGCAGCATACTGACAGGGACTGGAAACACCATATATTTT.

The chain carries TRBV27 and TRBJ2-5; 8 nucleotides align to TRBD2. The CDR3 spans 14 residues. Germline CDR1 is MNHEY and CDR2 is SMNVEV (reference sequence). V gave up 4 bases and J gave up 5 bases; unmatched junction bases: 6. In DNA form, the CDR3 reads TGTGCCAGCAGTTCCCAACTAGCGGCGGAGACCCAGTACTTC. Its protein is CASSSQLAAETQYF.

The sample holds a few counts of this clone. The rearrangement uses TRBV5-6 and TRBJ2-7; TRBD2 matches 8 bases. V shed 3 bases and J 5 bases; nucleotides not matched to a gene: 13. The CDR3 consists of 16 residues. Germline assignment: CDR1 SGHDT and CDR2 YYEEEE. For the CDR3, the DNA is TGTGCCAGCAGCTCCTTGGGTAGCGGGGCTACGGACGAGCAGTACTTC. Translated, it gives CASSSLGSGATDEQYF. The full variable domain, with the rest looked up from reference TRBV5-6 and TRBJ2-7, is DAGVTQSPTHLIKTRGQQVTLRCSPKSGHDTVSWYQQALGQGPQFIFQYYEEEERQRGNFPDRFSGHQFPNYSSELNVNALLLGDSALYLCASSSLGSGATDEQYFGPGTRLTVT.

This rearrangement joins TRBV7-9 to TRBJ1-6, with D unclear. The germline CDR1 and CDR2 sequences are SEHNR and FQNEAQ (reference sequence). The CDR3 totals 13 residues. The V and J ends lost 3 bases and 7 bases respectively, with 7 bases between them. The CDR3 region has the DNA TGTGCCAGCAGCTTCGACGGAAATTCACCCCTCCACTTT. It encodes CASSFDGNSPLHF.

V is TRBV7-9 and J is TRBJ1-1, with a weak D call TRBD1 (5 bases). The CDR3 totals 15 residues. The V gene's germline CDR1 is SEHNR and CDR2 FQNEAQ (reference sequence). V shed 8 bases and J shed 1 base, with 17 bases lying between them. The CDR3 region is CASSPQGRRNTEAFF. The CDR3 DNA reads TGTGCCAGCTCTCCCCAGGGCCGTCGGAACACTGAAGCTTTCTTT.

This sequence joins TRBV7-2 and TRBJ2-1; the match to TRBD2 covers 14 bases. Germline CDR1 reads SGHTA; CDR2 reads FQGNSA. This CDR3 is built from 19 residues. Trimming removed 1 base from V and 2 bases from J; junction bases left unmatched: 7. CDR3 sequence (DNA): TGTGCCAGCAGCTTAGAGGGACTAGCGGGGGTGGTCCCCTACAATGAGCAGTTCTTC. Its protein is CASSLEGLAGVVPYNEQFF.

V usage is TRBV18 and J usage is TRBJ2-5; D remains ambiguous. CDR3 length equals 13 residues. The germline CDR1 and CDR2 sequences are KGHSH and LQKENI. The germline V and J ends were trimmed by 1 base and 0 bases, with 3 bases remaining between them. In DNA form, the CDR3 reads TGTGCCAGCTCACCACTGTACCAAGAGACCCAGTACTTC. Translating gives CASSPLYQETQYF.